This T cell receptor beta chain is from a study of CD8 T cells in Susac syndrome. Random hexamers primed reverse transcription of roughly 0.5 to 1 ug RNA. MiXCR was run by TCRdb on the immunoSEQ multiplex PCR reads, yielding one entry per CDR3 protein. This repertoire shows around 300,000 distinct CDR3 sequences, 85% found once; its top ten account for roughly 0.21%. The V and J ends lost 6 bases and 8 bases, in that order; junction bases with no gene match: 6. CDR3 size: 12 residues. CDR1 is SEHNR and CDR2 is FQNEAQ in the germline V gene (reference sequence). Sequencing of TCR beta, carried out with a high-throughput approach, was applied to CD8+ and CD4+ T cells from the blood. Relapsing-remitting disease, either stable or active, was present in the treatment-naive patients who were the multiple sclerosis controls. Negative isolation was used for CD8+ and CD4+ T cells, and FACS enrichment was applied to TEMRA cells.

The TCR was taken from a human donor with multiple sclerosis. The chain combines TRBV7-9 with TRBJ1-1, with 7 positions matching TRBD1. The sample comprised CD8+ T cells from PBMCs. The CDR3 is CASRREGGEAFF. DNA for the CDR3: TGTGCCAGCAGAAGAGAAGGGGGCGAAGCTTTCTTT.